The 13 T cell receptor beta chains given below trace back to one sample, sequenced in a study of chemoradiotherapy in HPV16-positive cancers. Using immunoSEQ multiplex PCR, the repertoire was profiled, and TCRdb retains in-frame clones only, with some absent. The table includes more than 2,000 clones, roughly 90% detected once. The sample was tumor tissue, taken from a patient who underwent chemoradiotherapy. These receptor sequences come from a human donor with HPV-associated anogenital cancer.

The CDR3 is CASSLGARPYNEQFF. The CDR3 coding sequence is TGTGCCAGCAGCTTAGGGGCAAGGCCCTACAATGAGCAGTTCTTC. This chain joins TRBV7-9 and TRBJ2-1, with no clear D. The ends were cut back, 1 base at V and 2 bases at J, with 9 bases in the middle. This CDR3 comprises 15 residues. The germline CDR1 and CDR2 sequences are SEHNR and FQNEAQ (reference sequence).

The chain couples TRBV27 to TRBJ2-6; 9 positions agree with TRBD1. With 10 bases clipped from V and 0 bases from J, the junction kept 7 bases outside the gene matches. This CDR3 has 16 amino acids. Germline V gene data show CDR1 as MNHEY and CDR2 as SMNVEV (reference sequence). The CDR3 nucleotides are TGTGCCAACCTACAGGGGGCCTACTCTGGGGCCAACGTCCTGACTTTC. Its protein product is CANLQGAYSGANVLTF.

The J gene is TRBJ2-2, the V gene TRBV11-2; D might be TRBD2 (6 bases). Germline V gene data show CDR1 as SGHAT and CDR2 as FQNNGV. The CDR3 sequence is 16 residues long. V was shortened by 2 bases and J by 8 bases, with 18 bases between the two germline ends. The CDR3 here is CASSLNPGPAGGELFF. Written as DNA, the CDR3 is TGTGCCAGCAGCTTAAATCCGGGACCCGCGGGAGGGGAGCTGTTTTTT.

The rearrangement uses TRBV4-3 and TRBJ2-3; TRBD2 agrees at 8 bases. The V gene end was trimmed by 5 bases and the J gene end by 0 bases; junction bases not matched to a gene: 16. The CDR3 is 19 residues long. CDR1 and CDR2 (germline): LGHNA, YSLEER. The CDR3 coding sequence is TGCGCCAGCAGCGACACACTGGCCGGGACTAGGGTTAGCACAGATACGCAGTATTTT. This encodes CASSDTLAGTRVSTDTQYF.

J is TRBJ1-1 and V is TRBV7-9; 7 bases map to TRBD1. Germline CDR1 reads SEHNR; CDR2 reads FQNEAQ (reference sequence). The CDR3 spans 14 residues. The ends lost 0 bases at V and 5 bases at J; junction bases unmatched: 3. As DNA, the CDR3 is TGTGCCAGCAGCTTAGCTACAGGGGAAACTGAAGCTTTCTTT. It translates to CASSLATGETEAFF.

This chain uses TRBV7-2 with TRBJ1-1, with TRBD1 as a possible D gene (5 bases). V was clipped by 3 bases and J by 0 bases, with 11 bases between them. Germline CDR1 is SGHTA and CDR2 is FQGNSA. The CDR3 sequence is 15 residues long. The CDR3 region has the DNA TGTGCCAGCAGCTTTAACGCAGGGATGAACACTGAAGCTTTCTTT. It codes for CASSFNAGMNTEAFF.

The chain employs TRBV2 and TRBJ2-3; 11 nucleotides agree with TRBD2. V shed 10 bases, J shed 0 bases, and the junction held 3 bases outside the gene matches. CDR3 length: 14 amino acids. CDR1 is SNHLY and CDR2 is FYNNEI in the germline V gene. CDR3 nucleotides: TGTGCCAACCGACTAGCGGGGAGCACAGATACGCAGTATTTT. It yields the protein CANRLAGSTDTQYF.

The J gene is TRBJ2-3, the V gene TRBV5-1; D possibly matches TRBD1 or TRBD2 (6 bases each). This CDR3 region has 15 residues. The germline gives CDR1 SGHRS, CDR2 YFSETQ. Trimming stripped 6 bases from V and 3 bases from J, with 17 bases between. CDR3 coding DNA: TGCGCCAGCACTCGGGGGCTAGTAAGGACAGATACGCAGTATTTT. Amino acids: CASTRGLVRTDTQYF.

This chain links TRBV29-1 with TRBJ2-1; TRBD2 might be the D (7 bases). Germline-derived CDR1 and CDR2 are SQVTM and ANQGSEA. Trimming took 6 bases from V and 4 from J, leaving 19 bases between them. This CDR3 is built from 15 residues. CDR3 bases: TGCAGCGTCCCCGGGGGAGGGGGTCGTTACAATGAGCAGTTCTTC. Its protein product is CSVPGGGGRYNEQFF.

The V call is TRBV14, the J call TRBJ2-7; TRBD1 is a possible D gene (6 bases). V dropped 2 bases and J dropped 3 bases, with 23 bases sitting between them. The V gene's germline CDR1 is SGHDN and CDR2 FVKESK. The CDR3 contains 18 residues. The CDR3 region has the DNA TGTGCCAGCAGCCAAACCAAACTCGGACAGCCGGAGGACTACGAGCAGTACTTC. Encoded protein: CASSQTKLGQPEDYEQYF.

This clone appeared a few times. The V and J genes are TRBV2 and TRBJ1-2; the match to TRBD1 covers 8 bases. The CDR3 length is 15 residues. Per germline, CDR1 SNHLY and CDR2 FYNNEI. J gave up 0 bases and V 7 bases, and 7 bases lay outside the gene matches. The CDR3 sequence: CASTETGVSNYGYTF. The CDR3, as DNA: TGTGCCAGCACGGAGACAGGGGTCTCTAACTATGGCTACACCTTC.

V usage is TRBV11-1 and J usage is TRBJ1-2; 10 bases agree with TRBD1. The ends lost 4 bases at V and 2 bases at J; junction bases unmatched: 1. The germline V gene encodes CDR1 SGHAT and CDR2 FQDESV (reference sequence). The CDR3 is made up of 14 amino acids. The CDR3 DNA reads as TGTGCCAGCAGCTCGGGACAGGGGAACTATGGCTACACCTTC. It is translated as CASSSGQGNYGYTF.

This sequence joins TRBV5-1 and TRBJ2-3; TRBD2 aligns across 12 bases. J gave up 0 bases and V 5 bases, and 1 base lay outside the gene matches. The CDR3 totals 15 residues. Per germline, CDR1 SGHRS and CDR2 YFSETQ. The CDR3 region is CASRLAGGSTDTQYF. In DNA, the CDR3 is TGCGCCAGCAGGCTAGCGGGGGGGAGCACAGATACGCAGTATTTT.